This T cell receptor beta chain was recovered during a study of OX40 agonist ivuxolimab in advanced cancers. About the research overall: Patients in the trial were receiving intravenous ivuxolimab every 2 weeks, at doses of 0.01 to 10 mg/kg. Averaging approximately 60 years in age, with a range of about 23 to 85, the cohort was around 87% male.

Clones were sequenced by immunoSEQ multiplex PCR, and TCRdb holds only the in-frame ones, with some missing. The top ten clones hold approximately 3.1% of a sample with tens of thousands of clones, approximately 83% of them seen once. The CDR3 runs 13 residues. Deletions cut 1 base from V and 2 bases from J, with 5 bases between. Per the germline V gene, CDR1 is KGHSH and CDR2 is LQKENI. This chain joins TRBV18 and TRBJ2-5; the D is unclear. The source is an adult with an advanced solid tumor such as melanoma, head and neck, liver or kidney cancer. The source was CD4+ or CD8+ T cells sorted from blood, collected in a trial of the OX40 agonist ivuxolimab. The CDR3 loop is CASSPQAQETQYF. For the CDR3, the DNA is TGTGCCAGCTCACCACAAGCTCAAGAGACCCAGTACTTC.